This TCR beta chain was sequenced during a study of T cell responses to AZD1222 COVID-19 vaccine. At the level of the study: Second doses at about 4 or about 12 weeks were pooled. Findings and caveats of the study: Unmutated variant regions reportedly attract nearly half of all spike-specific TCRs. The repertoires were collected only after the peak T cell response. Clonal diversity was possibly underestimated, and white British individuals and females predominated among donors.

With regard to this clone: No antigen is known for it.

Repertoires were generated with immunoSEQ multiplex PCR, while TCRdb's copy carries only in-frame clones and drops some. The sample gives roughly 92,000 clones, around 91% of which show up once; around 8% is in the top ten. Here the sequenced sample was peripheral blood, taken on day 0 of AZD1222 vaccination. The clonotype comes from an adult in good health.

The CDR3 here is CASIGASGFGYTF. The CDR3 DNA reads as TGTGCCAGTATTGGGGCGTCCGGGTTCGGCTACACCTTC. The chain couples TRBV2 to TRBJ1-2; a weak D match, TRBD1 (5 bases). With 9 bases removed from V and 8 bases from J, the gap between germline ends came to 19 bases. The germline V gene has CDR1 SNHLY and CDR2 FYNNEI. This CDR3 spans 13 amino acids.